The 14 T cell receptor beta chains below come from one sample, sequenced in a study of blood T cell repertoires in COVID-19. Produced via immunoSEQ multiplex PCR; TCRdb's table is partial and in-frame only. Of 110,000 to 150,000 clones in the sample, more than 70% were seen once. Sequencing was done on a sample of peripheral blood. These TCRs come from a woman aged 45-60 years with acute or convalescent COVID-19.

This clone appeared a few times. The chain has TRBV7-9 and TRBJ1-2; 9 bases line up with TRBD1. Germline assignment: CDR1 SEHNR and CDR2 FQNEAQ (reference sequence). The J segment lost 2 bases and the V segment lost 7 bases, leaving 8 bases of the junction unmatched. The CDR3 loop spans 15 amino acids. The CDR3 sequence: CASNAPGQGNYGYTF. DNA for the CDR3: TGTGCCAGCAACGCACCGGGACAGGGAAACTATGGCTACACCTTC.

This clone was seen only once. The chain recombines TRBV6-4 with TRBJ1-5; D is uncertain. This CDR3 is built from 13 residues. In germline, CDR1 is MRHNA, CDR2 SNTAGT. V lost 4 bases to trimming and J lost 3 bases, with 7 bases between them. CDR3 nucleotide sequence: TGTGCCAGCAGTGTGGAGGTCAATCAGCCCCAGCATTTT. Amino acid sequence: CASSVEVNQPQHF.

The chain carries TRBV11-2 and TRBJ1-1; 7 bases line up with TRBD1. CDR3 length: 14 amino acids. V lost 5 bases and J lost 1; bases outside the gene matches: 4. Germline V lookup: CDR1 SGHAT, CDR2 FQNNGV. This CDR3 is CASSPGQPNTEAFF. CDR3 sequence (DNA): TGTGCCAGCAGCCCGGGACAGCCGAACACTGAAGCTTTCTTT. The full variable domain, its missing parts supplied by reference TRBV11-2 and TRBJ1-1, is EAGVAQSPRYKIIEKRQSVAFWCNPISGHATLYWYQQILGQGPKLLIQFQNNGVVDDSQLPKDRFSAERLKGVDSTLKIQPAKLEDSAVYLCASSPGQPNTEAFFGQGTRLTVV.

This clone came up once. This chain links TRBV9 with TRBJ1-1; D may be TRBD1 (5 bases). The CDR3 totals 18 residues. Trimming shortened V by 0 bases and J by 6 bases, and 24 bases separated the two germline ends. The germline gives CDR1 SGDLS, CDR2 YYNGEE. The CDR3 sequence: CASSVGLDSAGWGSEAFF. The CDR3 coding sequence is TGTGCCAGCAGCGTAGGCCTTGACAGCGCGGGATGGGGTTCTGAAGCTTTCTTT.

This sequence joins TRBV24-1 and TRBJ1-5; D possibly corresponds to TRBD1 (5 bases). CDR3 length: 21 residues. Germline CDR1 and CDR2: KGHDR and SFDVKD. The ends were cut back, 2 bases at V and 6 bases at J, with 31 bases in the middle. The CDR3 reads CATSDYLEVATGLSVRQPQHF. The CDR3 nucleotides read TGTGCCACCAGTGATTATCTAGAAGTGGCCACAGGTTTGAGCGTTCGTCAGCCCCAGCATTTT.

In its sample, this clone is medium-sized. The rearrangement links TRBV25-1 to TRBJ2-4; D ambiguous. CDR1 MGHDK and CDR2 SYGVNS come from the germline V gene. The CDR3 is made up of 12 amino acids. V shed 4 bases and J shed 8 bases, with 9 bases lying between them. DNA for the CDR3: TGTGCCAGCAGTGCTAGTACCCACATTCAGTACTTC. It translates to CASSASTHIQYF.

The genes are TRBV6-1 and TRBJ1-6; unclear D gene. CDR3 length equals 14 residues. V lost 0 bases and J lost 13, with 13 bases in between. Germline lookup yields CDR1 MNHNS and CDR2 SASEGT. The CDR3: CASSEALEVIPLHF. The CDR3 DNA sequence: TGTGCCAGCAGTGAAGCGCTTGAGGTTATCCCCCTCCACTTT.

This chain joins TRBV28 and TRBJ1-2; 7 positions agree with TRBD1. The CDR3 is 15 residues long. The V gene's germline CDR1 is MDHEN and CDR2 SYDVKM. With 6 bases clipped from V and 3 bases from J, the junction kept 10 bases outside the gene matches. CDR3 DNA: TGTGCCAGCAGCCCCGCGGGGACAGCGGACTATGGCTACACCTTC. Translating gives CASSPAGTADYGYTF.

The chain is built from TRBV3-1 (or the pseudogene TRBV3-2) and TRBJ1-6, with D perhaps matching TRBD1 (6 bases). Germline assignment: CDR1 LGHDT and CDR2 YNNKEL (reference sequence). The CDR3 extends over 11 amino acids. Trimming stripped 6 bases from V and 16 bases from J, with 13 bases between. Here the CDR3 reads CASRGKGELHF. For the CDR3, the DNA is TGTGCCAGCAGAGGGAAGGGGGAACTCCACTTT.

The chain combines TRBV18 with TRBJ1-1, with 9 bases matching TRBD1. The CDR3 has 19 amino acids. Germline V CDR1 and CDR2: KGHSH, LQKENI. V was clipped by 1 base and J by 5 bases; unmatched bases: 17. CDR3 protein: CASSPRLGTGFGSSTEAFF. CDR3 nucleotides: TGTGCCAGCTCACCACGTCTGGGGACAGGGTTCGGGTCTTCTACTGAAGCTTTCTTT. The full variable domain, rest sourced from reference TRBV18 and TRBJ1-1, is NAGVMQNPRHLVRRRGQEARLRCSPMKGHSHVYWYRQLPEEGLKFMVYLQKENIIDESGMPKERFSAEFPKEGPSILRIQQVVRGDSAAYFCASSPRLGTGFGSSTEAFFGQGTRLTVV.

V is TRBV11-2 and J is TRBJ2-1, with 10 bases fitting TRBD2. There are 18 residues in the CDR3. CDR1 and CDR2 from the germline V gene are SGHAT and FQNNGV. The V and J ends lost 1 base and 8 bases, in that order; junction bases with no gene match: 14. The CDR3 sequence is CASSLVSSGGAGVYEQFF. CDR3 nucleotides: TGTGCCAGCAGCTTAGTTTCCAGCGGGGGGGCCGGGGTCTATGAGCAGTTCTTC.

V usage is TRBV19 and J usage is TRBJ1-1; D uncertain. V shed 6 bases and J shed 7 bases, with 18 bases lying between them. The CDR3 is made up of 14 amino acids. Germline V gives CDR1 LNHDA, CDR2 SQIVND (reference sequence). The CDR3 DNA is TGTGCCAGTAGAACGATGGACTCGGTTTTTGAAGCTTTCTTT. Its translation is CASRTMDSVFEAFF.

CDR3 region: CASSPDTQGQPQHF. Here the CDR3 DNA reads TGCGCCAGCTCACCGGACACCCAAGGGCAGCCCCAGCATTTT. This sequence joins TRBV5-1 and TRBJ1-5, with TRBD1 as a possible D gene (5 bases). Deletions cut 7 bases from V and 7 bases from J, with 18 bases between. The CDR3 has 14 amino acids. Per the germline V gene, CDR1 is SGHRS and CDR2 is YFSETQ.

The V call is TRBV12-3 or TRBV12-4, the J call TRBJ1-2; possibly TRBD1 for D (6 bases). The CDR3 is made up of 13 amino acids. V shed 7 bases and J shed 8 bases, with 17 bases lying between them. The CDR3 DNA sequence: TGTGCCAGCACCCTAGGGGGGGGAGCGGGCTACACCTTC. Translated, it gives CASTLGGGAGYTF.